A single sample is the source of the 10 T cell receptor beta chains below, sequenced in a study of cytomegalovirus exposure and HLA in healthy donors. TCRdb's table, derived via immunoSEQ multiplex PCR, lists solely in-frame clones and lacks some. Among roughly 350,000 clones listed, more than 80% were seen once. Sequenced: PBMCs. Every receptor here comes from a woman aged 18-30 years in good health and CMV-seronegative.

This clone was counted a single time. This chain uses TRBV9 with TRBJ2-7; possibly TRBD2 for D (5 bases). The germline V and J ends were trimmed by 2 bases and 2 bases, with 11 bases remaining between them. Germline assignment: CDR1 SGDLS and CDR2 YYNGEE. The CDR3 totals 14 residues. The CDR3, as DNA: TGTGCCAGCAGCGTCGGCGGGCCGGCCTACGAGCAGTACTTC. Translated, it gives CASSVGGPAYEQYF.

This sequence joins TRBV27 and TRBJ1-2; 9 nucleotides match TRBD1. This CDR3 spans 18 amino acids. The V gene's germline CDR1 is MNHEY and CDR2 SMNVEV (reference sequence). Trimming removed 5 bases from V and 2 bases from J; junction bases left unmatched: 15. This CDR3 reads CASSDGRPGQGINYGYTF. For the CDR3, the DNA is TGTGCCAGCAGTGATGGTCGACCGGGACAGGGCATAAACTATGGCTACACCTTC.

In the case of this clone: This same CDR3 is encoded by further DNA sequences in the sample. The chain combines TRBV27 with TRBJ1-5; 9 bases match TRBD1. Germline trimming cut 6 bases from V and 4 bases from J; bases unmatched to any gene: 1. This CDR3 has 13 amino acids. The V gene's germline CDR1 is MNHEY and CDR2 SMNVEV (reference sequence). The DNA of the CDR3 is TGTGCCAGCAGGGGACAGGGTAATCAGCCCCAGCATTTT. Its protein product is CASRGQGNQPQHF.

This chain joins TRBV27 and TRBJ1-5, with D unresolved. Germline CDR1 and CDR2: MNHEY and SMNVEV (reference sequence). The CDR3 has 12 residues. V dropped 3 bases and J dropped 8 bases, with 8 bases sitting between them. The DNA for the CDR3 is TGTGCCAGCAGTTTTTACGGAGAGCCCCAGCATTTT. Translating it yields CASSFYGEPQHF.

This chain links TRBV19 with TRBJ2-7, with D tentatively TRBD1 (5 bases). The length of the CDR3 is 14 residues. The germline gives CDR1 LNHDA, CDR2 SQIVND (reference sequence). V shed 2 bases and J shed 2 bases, with 10 bases lying between them. The DNA for the CDR3 is TGTGCCAGTAGTATATCTACAGGACCCTACGAGCAGTACTTC. This translates into CASSISTGPYEQYF. The full variable domain, in which reference TRBV19 and TRBJ2-7 provide the parts outside the CDR3, is DGGITQSPKYLFRKEGQNVTLSCEQNLNHDAMYWYRQDPGQGLRLIYYSQIVNDFQKGDIAEGYSVSREKKESFPLTVTSAQKNPTAFYLCASSISTGPYEQYFGPGTRLTVT.

The V call is TRBV7-8, the J call TRBJ2-7; 9 nucleotides match TRBD1. V gave up 5 bases and J gave up 5 bases; unmatched junction bases: 13. Germline values: CDR1 SGHVS, CDR2 FQNEAQ. The CDR3 contains 16 residues. The CDR3 sequence: CASSHGGGTGSHEQYF. CDR3 nucleotide sequence: TGTGCCAGCAGCCATGGGGGGGGGACAGGGTCCCACGAGCAGTACTTC. The full variable domain, in which reference TRBV7-8 and TRBJ2-7 provide the parts outside the CDR3, is GAGVSQSPRYKVAKRGQDVALRCDPISGHVSLFWYQQALGQGPEFLTYFQNEAQLDKSGLPSDRFFAERPEGSVSTLKIQRTQQEDSAVYLCASSHGGGTGSHEQYFGPGTRLTVT.

The V gene is TRBV18, the J gene TRBJ2-7, with 8 bases aligning to TRBD1. With V trimmed by 5 bases and J by 3 bases, 6 bases remained unmatched. This CDR3 has 14 residues. Germline V gene sequence: CDR1 KGHSH, CDR2 LQKENI. CDR3 sequence reads: CASSAGTGDYEQYF. The CDR3 nucleotides are TGTGCCAGCTCAGCCGGGACAGGAGACTACGAGCAGTACTTC. The whole variable domain, remainder taken from reference TRBV18 and TRBJ2-7, is NAGVMQNPRHLVRRRGQEARLRCSPMKGHSHVYWYRQLPEEGLKFMVYLQKENIIDESGMPKERFSAEFPKEGPSILRIQQVVRGDSAAYFCASSAGTGDYEQYFGPGTRLTVT.

This chain uses TRBV11-2 with TRBJ1-2; 7 bases fit TRBD1. The junction had 3 bases not matched to a gene; V was cut back by 1 base and J by 7 bases. The length of the CDR3 is 13 residues. CDR1 and CDR2 from the germline V gene are SGHAT and FQNNGV. CDR3 region: CASSLGQGGGYTF. The DNA of the CDR3 is TGTGCCAGCAGCTTAGGACAGGGAGGTGGCTACACCTTC.

The chain uses TRBV7-3 and TRBJ2-7, with 7 bases fitting TRBD1. The V segment lost 1 base and the J segment 6 bases; nucleotides outside the gene matches: 6. The CDR3 is 14 amino acids. Germline CDR1 and CDR2: SGHTA and FQGTGA. Written as DNA, the CDR3 is TGTGCCAGCAGCTTAATTGGGGACAGCTTCGAGCAGTACTTC. Its translation is CASSLIGDSFEQYF. Supplemented by reference TRBV7-3 and TRBJ2-7, the full variable domain reads GAGVSQTPSNKVTEKGKYVELRCDPISGHTALYWYRQSLGQGPEFLIYFQGTGAADDSGLPNDRFFAVRPEGSVSTLKIQRTERGDSAVYLCASSLIGDSFEQYFGPGTRLTVT.

This sequence joins TRBV2 and TRBJ1-1; weak D call: TRBD1 (6 bases). Germline V lookup: CDR1 SNHLY, CDR2 FYNNEI. V dropped 1 base and J dropped 11 bases, with 17 bases sitting between them. The CDR3 is 14 residues long. In DNA form, the CDR3 reads TGTGCCAGCAGTGAAGAAATCGGACAGAGGCGTGCTTTCTTT. It encodes CASSEEIGQRRAFF.